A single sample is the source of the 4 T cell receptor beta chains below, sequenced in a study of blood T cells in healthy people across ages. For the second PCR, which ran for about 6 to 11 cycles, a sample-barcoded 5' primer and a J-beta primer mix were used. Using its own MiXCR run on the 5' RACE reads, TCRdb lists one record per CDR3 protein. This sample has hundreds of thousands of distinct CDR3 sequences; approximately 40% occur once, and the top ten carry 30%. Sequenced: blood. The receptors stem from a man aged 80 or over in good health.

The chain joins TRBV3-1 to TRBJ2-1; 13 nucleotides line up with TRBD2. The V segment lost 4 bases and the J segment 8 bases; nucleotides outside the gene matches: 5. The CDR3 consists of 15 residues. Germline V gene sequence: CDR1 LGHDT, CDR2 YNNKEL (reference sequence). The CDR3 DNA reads TGTGCCAGCAGCCGCACTAGCGGGAGGGCCTATGAGCAGTTCTTC. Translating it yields CASSRTSGRAYEQFF.

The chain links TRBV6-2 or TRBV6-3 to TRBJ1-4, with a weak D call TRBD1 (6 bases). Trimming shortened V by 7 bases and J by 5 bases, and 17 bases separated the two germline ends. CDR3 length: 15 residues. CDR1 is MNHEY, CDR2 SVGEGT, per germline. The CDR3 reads CASTPSGHRNEKLFF. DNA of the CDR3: TGTGCCAGCACTCCGTCGGGACACCGGAATGAAAAACTGTTTTTT.

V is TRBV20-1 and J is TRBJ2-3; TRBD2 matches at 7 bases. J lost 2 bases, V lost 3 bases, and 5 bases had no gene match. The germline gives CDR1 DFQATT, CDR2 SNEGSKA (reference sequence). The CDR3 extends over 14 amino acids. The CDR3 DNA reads TGCAGTGCTAGTCGGGGGGAGAACACAGATACGCAGTATTTT. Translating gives CSASRGENTDTQYF.

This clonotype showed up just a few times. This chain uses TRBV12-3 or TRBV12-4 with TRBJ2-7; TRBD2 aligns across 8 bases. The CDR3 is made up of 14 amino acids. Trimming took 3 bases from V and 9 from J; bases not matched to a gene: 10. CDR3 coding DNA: TGTGCCAGCAGTTTTAGTGCGGGAGGACGACGGCAGTACTTC. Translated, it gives CASSFSAGGRRQYF.